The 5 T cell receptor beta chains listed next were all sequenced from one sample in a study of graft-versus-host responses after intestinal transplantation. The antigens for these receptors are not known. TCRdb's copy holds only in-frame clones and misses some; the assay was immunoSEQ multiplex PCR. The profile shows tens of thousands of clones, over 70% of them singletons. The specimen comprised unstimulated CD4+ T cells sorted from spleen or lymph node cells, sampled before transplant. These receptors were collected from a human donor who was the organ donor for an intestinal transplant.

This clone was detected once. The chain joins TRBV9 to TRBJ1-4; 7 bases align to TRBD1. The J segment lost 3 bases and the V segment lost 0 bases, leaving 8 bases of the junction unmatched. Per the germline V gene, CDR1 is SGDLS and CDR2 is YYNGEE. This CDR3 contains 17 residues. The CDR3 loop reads CASSVAEGQSSNEKLFF. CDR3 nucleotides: TGTGCCAGCAGCGTAGCCGAGGGACAGTCCTCTAATGAAAAACTGTTTTTT. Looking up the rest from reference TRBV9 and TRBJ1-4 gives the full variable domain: DSGVTQTPKHLITATGQRVTLRCSPRSGDLSVYWYQQSLDQGLQFLIQYYNGEERAKGNILERFSAQQFPDLHSELNLSSLELGDSALYFCASSVAEGQSSNEKLFFGSGTQLSVL.

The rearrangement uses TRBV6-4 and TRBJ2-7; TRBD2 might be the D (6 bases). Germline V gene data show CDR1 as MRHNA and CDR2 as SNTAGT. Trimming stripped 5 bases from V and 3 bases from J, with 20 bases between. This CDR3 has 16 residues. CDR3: CASSIPRRAGIYEQYV. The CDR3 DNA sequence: TGTGCCAGCAGTATCCCCAGGAGGGCGGGGATCTACGAGCAGTACGTC.

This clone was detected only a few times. The CDR3 spells CASSEGGTGELFF. DNA for the CDR3: TGTGCCAGCAGTGAAGGAGGGACCGGGGAGCTGTTTTTT. The J gene is TRBJ2-2, the V gene TRBV6-5; a possible D gene is TRBD2 (6 bases). The CDR3 contains 13 residues. CDR1 is MNHEY and CDR2 is SVGAGI in the germline V gene. The V and J ends lost 5 bases and 5 bases respectively, with 9 bases between them.

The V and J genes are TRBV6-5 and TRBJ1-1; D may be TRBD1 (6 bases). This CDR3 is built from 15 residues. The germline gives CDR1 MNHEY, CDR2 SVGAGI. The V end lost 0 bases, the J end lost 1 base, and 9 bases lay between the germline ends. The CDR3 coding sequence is TGTGCCAGCAGTTACTCCGGGACACCGAACACTGAAGCTTTCTTT. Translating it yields CASSYSGTPNTEAFF.

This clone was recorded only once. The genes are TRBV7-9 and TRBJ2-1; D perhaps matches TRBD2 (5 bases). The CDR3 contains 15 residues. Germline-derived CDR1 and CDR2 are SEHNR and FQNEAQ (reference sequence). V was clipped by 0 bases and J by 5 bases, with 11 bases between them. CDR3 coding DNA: TGTGCCAGCAGCTTAGCCGGGATCCTTGACAATGAGCAGTTCTTC. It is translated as CASSLAGILDNEQFF.